The present T cell receptor beta chain was sequenced within a study of blood T cell repertoires in COVID-19 (TCRdb year 2020). About the investigation overall: Samples covering the acute and convalescent phases of COVID-19 were provided by collaborators in the United States, Italy and Spain. The material from the prospective study consisted of cDNA or gDNA derived from T cells, B-cell-depleted T cells, or PBMCs. The dataset comprised deeply sampled blood TCRbeta repertoires from subjects exposed to, actively infected with, or recovered from COVID-19. The repertoires were released in a freely available public database intended as a resource for research on the immune response to SARS-CoV-2. Samples were obtained from the ongoing ImmuneRACE study (first 160 participants) and from over 1,000 subjects provided by 6 global collaborators. A de-identified subject ID, COVID-19 status, age in years and sex were almost always included in the sample metadata. HLA class I and class II types, where available, came from metadata supplied by the sample provider rather than from assay-based typing. Overall results and qualifications from the work: Clinical and demographic metadata were provided uncurated, with the amount varying by source and participant.

Worth noting for this clone: Its target antigen remains unknown. No base quality values were provided; no much bigger clone lies one nucleotide off.

Each collaborating institution followed its own protocols to collect whole blood in K2EDTA tubes. For TCRbeta analysis, collaborator samples were shipped as frozen whole blood, as isolated PBMCs, or as DNA extracted from either sample type. The immunoSEQ Assay, a bias-controlled multiplex PCR, was used to amplify TCRbeta CDR3 regions from genomic DNA. In the source study's methods: Nucleated cell counts per sample were estimated from amplification of reference gene primers within the assay. To quantify the absolute abundance of each unique TCRbeta CDR3 rearrangement, sequence reads were collapsed and filtered. For each sample, productive Simpson clonality was calculated as the square root of Simpson's diversity index across productive rearrangements. TCRdb re-hosts the immuneACCESS table, in-frame sequences only. Its copies lack some clones; in the studies checked, an unresolved V gene accounts for under half of them, and the cause for the rest is not known. V and J calls and clone size are given by that table; D and trimming were obtained from the DNA. This sample is represented by 140,000 to 150,000 clones; roughly nine tenths of them were singletons. Around 1.5% of the sample goes to the ten largest clones.

Germline trimming amounts to 5 bases on V and 0 bases on J, with 4 as the count of junction bases outside the gene matches. The germline V gene (reference sequence) provides CDR1 SSHAT and CDR2 FNYEAQ. Including the terminal cysteine and phenylalanine, the CDR3 comprises 15 residues. The entry retains the CDR3 DNA only, 45 bases that are in frame from base 1. The source material was peripheral blood. The chain uses TRBV7-7 and TRBJ2-1, with 7 bases matching TRBD1. This clonotype originated in a human donor in a cohort sampled during active COVID-19. The CDR3 has the sequence CASSGGQASYNEQFF. The sequence in DNA is TGTGCCAGCAGCGGCGGACAGGCCTCCTACAATGAGCAGTTCTTC.